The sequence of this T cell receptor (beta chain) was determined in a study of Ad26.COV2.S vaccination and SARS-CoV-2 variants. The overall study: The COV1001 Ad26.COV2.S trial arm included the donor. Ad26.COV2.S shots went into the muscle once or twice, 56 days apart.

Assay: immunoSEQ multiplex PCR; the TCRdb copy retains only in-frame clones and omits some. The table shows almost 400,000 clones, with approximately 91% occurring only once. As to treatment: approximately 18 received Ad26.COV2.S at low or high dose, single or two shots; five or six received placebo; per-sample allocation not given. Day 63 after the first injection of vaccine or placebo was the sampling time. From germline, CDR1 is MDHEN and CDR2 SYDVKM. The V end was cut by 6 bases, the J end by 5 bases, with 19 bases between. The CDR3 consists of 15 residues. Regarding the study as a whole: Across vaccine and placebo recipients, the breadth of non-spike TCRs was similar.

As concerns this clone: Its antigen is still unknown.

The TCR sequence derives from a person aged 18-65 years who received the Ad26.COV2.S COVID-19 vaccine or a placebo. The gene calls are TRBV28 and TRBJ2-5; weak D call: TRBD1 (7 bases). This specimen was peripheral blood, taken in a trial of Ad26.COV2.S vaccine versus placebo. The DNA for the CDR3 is TGTGCCAGCAGCCAAAGGGGCAGGGGGGAGGAGACCCAGTACTTC. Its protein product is CASSQRGRGEETQYF.